This TCR beta chain was documented in a study of blood T cell repertoires in COVID-19. Background on the study: The origin of the acute and convalescent COVID-19 samples was the United States, Italy and Spain. Sample material is recorded as cDNA or gDNA derived from T cells, B-cell-depleted T cells, or PBMCs.

This clone came up a few times. CDR1 and CDR2 (germline): SGDLS, YYNGEE. The CDR3 consists of 16 residues. J was trimmed by 3 bases and V by 4 bases; bases with no gene match: 8. In the original processing: Reference gene primer amplification gave estimated nucleated cell counts. Some clones are missing from TCRdb's copy, which holds only in-frame ones; the method was immunoSEQ multiplex PCR. Clone size and the V and J calls come from that table; the DNA yielded D and trimming. The sample carries over 10,000 clones, approximately 86% recorded once. The receptor was isolated from an elderly man with acute or convalescent COVID-19. The chain has TRBV9 and TRBJ1-5; TRBD1 matches at 9 bases. The sample was peripheral blood. DNA for the CDR3: TGTGCCAGCAGCCACAGGACAGGGGCGTCCAATCAGCCCCAGCATTTT. Its protein product is CASSHRTGASNQPQHF.